This TCR beta chain was sequenced in a study of T cells after yellow fever vaccination. Each CDR3 protein is one row after TCRdb ran MiXCR on the 5' RACE reads. Found here are approximately 580,000 distinct CDR3 sequences, less than 20% of them singletons; the top ten hold approximately 15%. This clonotype appeared a few times. Trimming left V 8 bases short and J 5 bases short, with 12 bases between. CDR3 size: 12 residues. Germline loops: CDR1 SNHLY, CDR2 FYNNEI. This sample comprised PBMCs, obtained about 5 days after the first yellow fever vaccination. This chain connects TRBV2 to TRBJ2-5, with D unresolved. This receptor was identified in a man aged 18-30 years who received the YFV17D yellow fever vaccine. In DNA form, the CDR3 reads TGTGCCAGCGGCTCGAACGGGGAGACCCAGTACTTC. Translating gives CASGSNGETQYF.